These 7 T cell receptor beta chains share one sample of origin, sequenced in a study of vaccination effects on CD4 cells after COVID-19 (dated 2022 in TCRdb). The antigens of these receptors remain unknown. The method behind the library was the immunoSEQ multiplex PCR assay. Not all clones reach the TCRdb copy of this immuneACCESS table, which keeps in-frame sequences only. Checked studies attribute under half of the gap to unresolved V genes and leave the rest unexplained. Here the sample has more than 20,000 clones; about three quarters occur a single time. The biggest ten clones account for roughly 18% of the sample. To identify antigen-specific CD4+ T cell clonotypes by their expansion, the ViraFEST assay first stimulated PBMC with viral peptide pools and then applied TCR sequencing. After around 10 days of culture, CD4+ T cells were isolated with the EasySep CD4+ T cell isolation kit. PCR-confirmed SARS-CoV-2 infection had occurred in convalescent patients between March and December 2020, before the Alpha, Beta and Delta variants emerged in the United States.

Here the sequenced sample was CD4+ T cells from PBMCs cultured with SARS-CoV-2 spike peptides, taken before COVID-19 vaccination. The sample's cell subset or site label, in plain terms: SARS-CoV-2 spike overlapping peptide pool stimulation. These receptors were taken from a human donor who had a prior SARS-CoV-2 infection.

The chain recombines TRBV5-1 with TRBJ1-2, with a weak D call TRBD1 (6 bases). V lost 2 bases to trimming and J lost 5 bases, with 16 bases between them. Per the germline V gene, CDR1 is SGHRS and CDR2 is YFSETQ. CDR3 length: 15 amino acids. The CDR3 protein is CASSLGGTTEYGYTF. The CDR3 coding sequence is TGCGCCAGCAGCTTAGGGGGGACTACGGAATATGGCTACACCTTC.

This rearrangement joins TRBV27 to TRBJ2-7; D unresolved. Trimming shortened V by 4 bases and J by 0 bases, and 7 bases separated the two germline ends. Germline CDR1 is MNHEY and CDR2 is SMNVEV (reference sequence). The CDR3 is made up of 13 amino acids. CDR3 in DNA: TGTGCCAGCAGTTCCACCAACTCCTACGAGCAGTACTTC. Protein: CASSSTNSYEQYF.

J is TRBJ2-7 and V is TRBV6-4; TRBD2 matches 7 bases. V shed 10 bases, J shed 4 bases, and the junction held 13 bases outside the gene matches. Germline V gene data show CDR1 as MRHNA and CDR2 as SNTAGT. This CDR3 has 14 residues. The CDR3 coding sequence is TGTGCCATACCTTTTCGGCGGGGAGGGTACGAGCAGTACTTC. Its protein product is CAIPFRRGGYEQYF.

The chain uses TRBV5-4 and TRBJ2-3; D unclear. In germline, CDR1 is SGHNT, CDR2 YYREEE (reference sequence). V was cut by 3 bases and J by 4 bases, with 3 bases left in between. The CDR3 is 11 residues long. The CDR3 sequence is CASSSSDTQYF. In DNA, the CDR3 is TGTGCCAGCAGCTCGTCAGATACGCAGTATTTT.

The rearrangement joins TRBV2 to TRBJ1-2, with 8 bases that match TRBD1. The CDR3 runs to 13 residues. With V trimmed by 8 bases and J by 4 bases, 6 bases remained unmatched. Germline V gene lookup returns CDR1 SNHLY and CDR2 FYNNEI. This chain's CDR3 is CASRRTGSYGYTF. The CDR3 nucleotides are TGTGCCAGCCGAAGGACAGGGAGCTATGGCTACACCTTC. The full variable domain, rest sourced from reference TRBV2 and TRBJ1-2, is EPEVTQTPSHQVTQMGQEVILRCVPISNHLYFYWYRQILGQKVEFLVSFYNNEISEKSEIFDDQFSVERPDGSNFTLKIRSTKLEDSAMYFCASRRTGSYGYTFGSGTRLTVV.

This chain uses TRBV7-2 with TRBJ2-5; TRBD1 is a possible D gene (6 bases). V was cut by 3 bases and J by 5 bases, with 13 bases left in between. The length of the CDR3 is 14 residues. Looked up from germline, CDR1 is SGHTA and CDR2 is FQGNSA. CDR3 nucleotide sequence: TGTGCCAGCAGCTTCCAGGGGATTGGGGAGACCCAGTACTTC. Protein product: CASSFQGIGETQYF.

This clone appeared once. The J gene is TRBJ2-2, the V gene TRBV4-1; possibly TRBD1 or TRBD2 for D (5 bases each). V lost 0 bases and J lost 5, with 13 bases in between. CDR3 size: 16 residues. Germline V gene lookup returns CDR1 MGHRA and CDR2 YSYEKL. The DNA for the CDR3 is TGCGCCAGCAGCCAAGAACCCGGCGAGGGGACCGGGGAGCTGTTTTTT. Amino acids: CASSQEPGEGTGELFF.